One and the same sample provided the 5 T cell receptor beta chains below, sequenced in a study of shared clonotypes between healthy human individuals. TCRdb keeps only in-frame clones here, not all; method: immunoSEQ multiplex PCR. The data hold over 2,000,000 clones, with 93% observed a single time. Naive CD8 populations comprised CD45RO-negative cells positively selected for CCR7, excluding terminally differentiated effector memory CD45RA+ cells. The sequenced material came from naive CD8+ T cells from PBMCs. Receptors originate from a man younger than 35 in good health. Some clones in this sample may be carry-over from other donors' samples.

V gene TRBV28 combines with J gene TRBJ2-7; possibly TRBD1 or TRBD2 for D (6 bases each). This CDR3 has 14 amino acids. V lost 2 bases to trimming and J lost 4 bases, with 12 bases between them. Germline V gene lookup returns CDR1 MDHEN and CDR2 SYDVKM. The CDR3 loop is CASSLRGEVYEQYF. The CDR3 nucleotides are TGTGCCAGCAGTTTAAGGGGGGAGGTTTACGAGCAGTACTTC.

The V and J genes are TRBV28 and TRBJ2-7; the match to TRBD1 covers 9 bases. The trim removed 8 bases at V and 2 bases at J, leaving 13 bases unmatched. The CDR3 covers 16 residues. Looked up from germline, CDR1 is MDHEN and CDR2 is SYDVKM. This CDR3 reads CASGMISGQGTYEQYF. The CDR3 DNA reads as TGTGCCAGCGGCATGATTTCGGGACAGGGAACCTACGAGCAGTACTTC.

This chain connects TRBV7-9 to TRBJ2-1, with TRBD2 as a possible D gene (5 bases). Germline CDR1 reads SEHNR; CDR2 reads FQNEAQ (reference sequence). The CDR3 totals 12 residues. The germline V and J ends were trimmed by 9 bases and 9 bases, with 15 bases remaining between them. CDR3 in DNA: TGTGCCAGTACCCTAGCACTTCCTGAGCAGTTCTTC. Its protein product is CASTLALPEQFF.

Here the CDR3 DNA reads TGTGCCAGCAGTTTATTACTAGCGGCAACCAATGAGCAGTTCTTC. Protein product: CASSLLLAATNEQFF. The genes are TRBV27 and TRBJ2-1; 8 bases are a match to TRBD2. The germline gives CDR1 MNHEY, CDR2 SMNVEV (reference sequence). The CDR3 has 15 amino acids. V shed 1 base, J shed 6 bases, and the junction held 5 bases outside the gene matches.

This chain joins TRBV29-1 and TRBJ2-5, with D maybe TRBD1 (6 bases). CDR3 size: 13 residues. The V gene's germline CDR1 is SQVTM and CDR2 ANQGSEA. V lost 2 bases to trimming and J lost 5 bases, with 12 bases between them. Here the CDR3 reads CSVEYRAWETQYF. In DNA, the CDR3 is TGCAGCGTTGAATACAGGGCCTGGGAGACCCAGTACTTC.